The source of this T cell receptor (beta chain) is a study of beta chain features in type 1 diabetes. Findings and caveats of the study: A potential PCR bias toward shorter templates would be equal in patient and control samples. Patients showed naive, central memory and Treg TCRB repertoires that appeared more similar than those of healthy donors.

Reverse transcription of all isolated RNA meant that expressed TCRB transcripts were sequenced. Libraries were prepared by immunoSEQ multiplex PCR; TCRdb keeps only in-frame clonotypes and omits some of them. The sample includes some 150,000 clones, about 50% of them seen just once. Sorting that relied on CD45RO/CCR7/CD25/CD127/CD95/CD27 yielded CD4+ naive, central memory, regulatory and stem cell-like memory cells. Trimming at V came to 6 bases and at J to 5 bases, leaving 13 bases not matched to a gene. Germline V CDR1 and CDR2: LNHDA, SQIVND (reference sequence). The CDR3 has 16 residues. A remark on this clone: Antigen specificity is unknown.

The chain joins TRBV19 to TRBJ2-7; TRBD2 matches at 10 bases. The source material was Tregs from blood. The sequence derives from a man aged 18-30 years in good health. The DNA for the CDR3 is TGTGCCAGTAGCAACAGCGGGAGGGCCTCGATGAACGAGCAGTACTTC. It encodes CASSNSGRASMNEQYF.